This T cell receptor (beta chain) was found in a study of blood T cell repertoires in COVID-19. CDR1 and CDR2 from the germline V gene are LNHDA and SQIVND (reference sequence). The V gene lost 7 bases and the J gene lost 6 bases, with 13 bases spanning the gap. This CDR3 is 13 amino acids long. The data were produced by immunoSEQ multiplex PCR, yet TCRdb's version contains in-frame clones alone and is incomplete. The sample shows 110,000 or so clones, approximately 87% of them seen only once. The sample taken for sequencing was peripheral blood. The chain uses TRBV19 and TRBJ1-5; possible D gene TRBD1, 5 bases. This sequence originates from a woman in her forties or fifties with acute or convalescent COVID-19. Here the CDR3 DNA reads TGTGCCAGTAACCCCCTAGGGGTTCAGCCCCAGCATTTT. Residues: CASNPLGVQPQHF.